This T cell receptor (beta chain) stems from a study of blood T cells in healthy people across ages. Study-wide points: Naive CD4+ cells and diversity were both higher in long-lived donors than in aged donors. Investigators treated diversity estimates from one million T cells as underestimates.

Total RNA was isolated from each sample in quantities of at least 5.5 micrograms. This clonotype was seen a few times. What it binds is unknown. The authors ran a second PCR of 7 to 11 cycles using a sample-barcoded 5' primer and a J-beta primer mix. Via MiXCR, TCRdb re-called the 5' RACE reads, giving one row per CDR3 protein. The sample lists 780,000 or so distinct CDR3 sequences, around three fifths occurring once. CDR3 length equals 12 residues. V was cut by 3 bases and J by 0 bases, with 6 bases left in between. Germline-derived CDR1 and CDR2 are SQVTM and ANQGSEA. This TCR was recovered from a middle-aged man in good health. The J gene is TRBJ2-7, the V gene TRBV29-1; D not certain. The sequenced sample was blood. CDR3 residues: CSVDSLSYEQYF. For the CDR3, the DNA is TGCAGCGTTGATAGCCTCTCCTACGAGCAGTACTTC.